Sequencing of this T cell receptor (beta chain) was carried out in a study of long-term antiretroviral therapy in people with HIV. The run of the v3.0 immunoSEQ assay was at survey level. The repertoire was sequenced with immunoSEQ multiplex PCR; TCRdb's copy has only in-frame clones and lacks some. The sample includes roughly 50,000 clones, roughly 80% seen only once; the top ten take under 3%. This CDR3 contains 15 residues. V was trimmed by 9 bases and J by 5 bases, leaving 22 bases between them. Germline CDR1 is ENHRY and CDR2 is SYGVKD. This clone has only one observation. Antigen specificity is unknown. Specimens carried about 0.85-10 million cryopreserved PBMC before DNA extraction. Study conclusions and caveats: Whichever time point was examined, clones expanded before ART dominated the repertoire.

Sample: unsorted PBMCs, taken 0.8 years after starting antiretroviral therapy. The source is a woman under 30 with HIV. This chain links TRBV10-3 with TRBJ1-2, with D tentatively TRBD1 (6 bases). CDR3 coding DNA: TGTGCCATTTCTCCCGATACTACAGGGTTGTATGGCTACACCTTC. It is translated as CAISPDTTGLYGYTF.